Presented here are 23 T cell receptor beta chains from one specimen sequenced in a study of T-cell memory formation after mild COVID-19. In TCRdb, the 5' RACE reads were re-called with MiXCR into one record per CDR3 protein. The table has 200,000 or so distinct CDR3 sequences, approximately 16% seen once. Specimen: PBMCs or a T cell subset sorted from them (not recorded which). The receptors shown here come from an adult woman who had mild COVID-19 (a few samples of this study predate the infection). Cell type and time point are not known.

The rearrangement joins TRBV12-3 or TRBV12-4 to TRBJ2-1; D call uncertain. The CDR3 is made up of 12 amino acids. V dropped 6 bases and J dropped 7 bases, with 10 bases sitting between them. CDR3 sequence reads: CASRPRSNEQFF. CDR3 DNA sequence: TGTGCCAGCAGGCCTCGTAGTAATGAGCAGTTCTTC.

This clonotype was counted ten times or more. This chain uses TRBV18 with TRBJ2-4; possible D gene TRBD2, 7 bases. The ends were cut back, 3 bases at V and 0 bases at J, with 12 bases in the middle. Germline-derived CDR1 and CDR2 are KGHSH and LQKENI. The CDR3 contains 16 residues. The CDR3 loop is CASSPERGQAKNIQYF. The CDR3 nucleotides read TGTGCCAGCTCACCGGAGCGGGGACAAGCCAAAAACATTCAGTACTTC.

This clonotype appeared many times. V usage is TRBV7-6 and J usage is TRBJ2-3; 9 bases agree with TRBD2. The length of the CDR3 is 16 residues. Germline V gene data show CDR1 as SGHVS and CDR2 as FNYEAQ. V shed 5 bases and J 5 bases; nucleotides not matched to a gene: 11. The CDR3 loop is CASSPRLAVSGDTQYF. The CDR3, as DNA: TGTGCCAGCAGCCCCCGACTAGCGGTCAGCGGAGATACGCAGTATTTT.

CDR3 nucleotide sequence: TGTGCCAGCAGGACCACAGGGGGTACAGATACGCAGTATTTT. Amino acid sequence: CASRTTGGTDTQYF. The genes are TRBV6-4 and TRBJ2-3; 8 bases line up with TRBD1. Germline assignment: CDR1 MRHNA and CDR2 SNTAGT. The CDR3 covers 14 residues. The V gene end was trimmed by 6 bases and the J gene end by 3 bases; junction bases not matched to a gene: 5.

The genes are TRBV2 and TRBJ1-6; D is possibly TRBD1 (5 bases). Per the germline V gene, CDR1 is SNHLY and CDR2 is FYNNEI. The CDR3 has 12 residues. CDR3 sequence: CAGGSYNSPLHF. The CDR3 nucleotides are TGTGCGGGGGGTTCCTATAATTCACCCCTCCACTTT.

In this sample, this clonotype turned up many times. This sequence joins TRBV19 and TRBJ2-4, with a tentative D call TRBD2 (6 bases). This CDR3 has 16 residues. V lost 9 bases and J lost 1, with 19 bases in between. Germline V lookup: CDR1 LNHDA, CDR2 SQIVND (reference sequence). The CDR3 DNA reads TGTGCCAGCACGCGGGATACTCGGGATGCCAAAAACATTCAGTACTTC. Amino acids: CASTRDTRDAKNIQYF.

This clonotype was observed a few times. The chain links TRBV7-2 to TRBJ1-4; D gene uncertain. The V end was cut by 4 bases, the J end by 5 bases, with 14 bases between. The CDR3 covers 15 residues. Per the germline V gene, CDR1 is SGHTA and CDR2 is FQGNSA. The CDR3 loop is CASSSRRRVNEKLFF. Here the CDR3 DNA reads TGTGCCAGCAGCTCACGACGGAGGGTAAATGAAAAACTGTTTTTT.

V and J are TRBV6-1 and TRBJ1-5; D remains unclear. V lost 6 bases and J 1 base, leaving 10 bases between the germline ends. Looked up from germline, CDR1 is MNHNS and CDR2 is SASEGT. CDR3 length equals 14 residues. CDR3 region: CASSQFGSNQPQHF. CDR3 bases: TGTGCCAGCAGCCAGTTCGGAAGCAATCAGCCCCAGCATTTT.

The V and J genes are TRBV7-9 and TRBJ2-1, with a weak D call TRBD1 (5 bases). Germline CDR1 is SEHNR and CDR2 is FQNEAQ (reference sequence). V lost 6 bases to trimming and J lost 7 bases, with 13 bases between them. This CDR3 has 13 amino acids. This chain's CDR3 is CASRGRAGNEQFF. As DNA, the CDR3 is TGTGCCAGCAGGGGCAGGGCTGGAAATGAGCAGTTCTTC. The full variable domain, with the rest looked up from reference TRBV7-9 and TRBJ2-1, is DTGVSQNPRHKITKRGQNVTFRCDPISEHNRLYWYRQTLGQGPEFLTYFQNEAQLEKSRLLSDRFSAERPKGSFSTLEIQRTEQGDSAMYLCASRGRAGNEQFFGPGTRLTVL.

This clonotype was found many times. The chain links TRBV20-1 to TRBJ2-5; 9 bases are a match to TRBD1. J was trimmed by 5 bases and V by 7 bases; bases with no gene match: 5. This CDR3 has 12 amino acids. CDR1 DFQATT and CDR2 SNEGSKA come from the germline V gene (reference sequence). The chain's CDR3 is CSVTGGRETQYF. The CDR3, as DNA: TGCAGTGTCACAGGGGGCCGGGAGACCCAGTACTTC.

There are many counts of this clonotype. This chain joins TRBV20-1 and TRBJ2-7; D call uncertain. The CDR3 is 10 amino acids. Between the trimmed V and J ends, which lost 8 bases and 5 bases, there was a span of 10 bases. Germline V CDR1 and CDR2: DFQATT, SNEGSKA (reference sequence). CDR3 in DNA: TGCAGTCAACCCCCTAACGAGCAGTACTTC. Its protein is CSQPPNEQYF.

Only a few counts were recorded for this clonotype. The chain combines TRBV9 with TRBJ2-1; D is uncertain. This CDR3 is built from 15 residues. Germline V gives CDR1 SGDLS, CDR2 YYNGEE. The V gene lost 0 bases and the J gene lost 8 bases, with 15 bases spanning the gap. CDR3 DNA sequence: TGTGCCAGCAGCGTAGGGCTAGTAAGGGTCGATGAGCAGTTCTTC. This encodes CASSVGLVRVDEQFF.

V and J are TRBV18 and TRBJ1-2; D gene unclear. Germline V lookup: CDR1 KGHSH, CDR2 LQKENI. Trimming removed 1 base from V and 2 bases from J, with 11 bases in between. The length of the CDR3 is 15 residues. The DNA of the CDR3 is TGTGCCAGCTCACCACTCCAGGAAGCCAACTATGGCTACACCTTC. Encoded protein: CASSPLQEANYGYTF.

The V and J genes are TRBV7-3 and TRBJ1-4, with TRBD1 matching over 7 bases. The junction had 10 bases not matched to a gene; V was cut back by 5 bases and J by 7 bases. The CDR3 is made up of 15 amino acids. Germline CDR1 SGHTA, CDR2 FQGTGA. The CDR3 DNA reads as TGTGCCAGCAGCCCCGATACAGGGGTGGGTGAAAAACTGTTTTTT. This gives the protein CASSPDTGVGEKLFF.

In this sample, this clonotype turned up a few times. The chain carries TRBV5-1 and TRBJ1-1; D is ambiguous. Germline CDR1 SGHRS, CDR2 YFSETQ. Deletions cut 1 base from V and 2 bases from J, with 9 bases between. The CDR3 runs 14 residues. The CDR3 sequence: CASSLRQTNTEAFF. Here the CDR3 DNA reads TGCGCCAGCAGCTTGCGTCAGACTAACACTGAAGCTTTCTTT.

This clonotype was recorded a few times. V gene TRBV5-1 combines with J gene TRBJ1-1; no reliable D call. Trimming removed 1 base from V and 2 bases from J, with 12 bases in between. Germline assignment: CDR1 SGHRS and CDR2 YFSETQ. The CDR3 has 15 amino acids. CDR3 in amino acids: CASSLPQSTNTEAFF. The DNA for the CDR3 is TGCGCCAGCAGCTTGCCACAAAGCACCAACACTGAAGCTTTCTTT. The full variable domain, in which reference TRBV5-1 and TRBJ1-1 provide the parts outside the CDR3, is KAGVTQTPRYLIKTRGQQVTLSCSPISGHRSVSWYQQTPGQGLQFLFEYFSETQRNKGNFPGRFSGRQFSNSRSEMNVSTLELGDSALYLCASSLPQSTNTEAFFGQGTRLTVV.

CDR3: CASRLTTGAGYTF. Written as DNA, the CDR3 is TGTGCCAGCAGGTTGACGACAGGCGCTGGCTACACCTTC. This chain connects TRBV12-3 or TRBV12-4 to TRBJ1-2; the D gene is possibly TRBD1 (6 bases). This CDR3 contains 13 residues. V was clipped by 6 bases and J by 7 bases, with 15 bases between them.

The J gene is TRBJ2-1, the V gene TRBV6-6, with TRBD2 identical over 13 bases. Germline V gene data show CDR1 as MNHNY and CDR2 as SVGAGI (reference sequence). The CDR3 spans 18 residues. Trimming took 6 bases from V and 0 from J; bases not matched to a gene: 8. The CDR3 spells CASRGLAGSFSSYNEQFF. The DNA of the CDR3 is TGTGCCAGCAGGGGACTAGCGGGATCCTTCAGCTCCTACAATGAGCAGTTCTTC.

The V and J genes are TRBV7-8 and TRBJ1-5; D possibly corresponds to TRBD1 (6 bases). Germline assignment: CDR1 SGHVS and CDR2 FQNEAQ. There are 16 residues in the CDR3. V lost 1 base, J lost 1 base, and 11 bases lay in between. CDR3 nucleotide sequence: TGTGCCAGCAGCTTAGAAGTCAGGGGAAGCAATCAGCCCCAGCATTTT. Its protein is CASSLEVRGSNQPQHF.

This chain joins TRBV7-9 and TRBJ1-1; TRBD1 matches 7 bases. This CDR3 comprises 14 residues. The trim removed 5 bases at V and 5 bases at J, leaving 8 bases unmatched. Germline V gene lookup returns CDR1 SEHNR and CDR2 FQNEAQ (reference sequence). The DNA of the CDR3 is TGTGCCAGCAGCGGGGAGGGGGCGTTTACTGAAGCTTTCTTT. Protein sequence: CASSGEGAFTEAFF.

This clonotype was counted between two and nine times. This rearrangement joins TRBV12-3 or TRBV12-4 to TRBJ1-4; no clear D. V was trimmed by 1 base and J by 13 bases, leaving 13 bases between them. The CDR3 runs 13 residues. This CDR3 is CASSLESVVRLFF. DNA for the CDR3: TGTGCCAGCAGTTTAGAAAGTGTGGTAAGACTGTTTTTT.

The gene calls are TRBV27 and TRBJ1-1, with TRBD1 identical over 9 bases. This CDR3 region has 16 residues. Germline V gene lookup returns CDR1 MNHEY and CDR2 SMNVEV (reference sequence). Trimming at V came to 3 bases and at J to 0 bases, leaving 5 bases not matched to a gene. The CDR3 protein is CASSFDRGGVNTEAFF. CDR3 sequence (DNA): TGTGCCAGCAGTTTTGACAGGGGGGGCGTGAACACTGAAGCTTTCTTT.

This clonotype was counted between two and nine times. The V and J genes are TRBV3-1 and TRBJ2-5; TRBD2 matches 11 bases. The CDR3 extends over 16 amino acids. V lost 4 bases, J lost 3 bases, and 7 bases stayed unmatched. From germline, CDR1 is LGHDT and CDR2 YNNKEL (reference sequence). The CDR3 protein is CASSPPIAGGEETQYF. DNA for the CDR3: TGTGCCAGCAGCCCCCCTATAGCGGGAGGGGAAGAGACCCAGTACTTC.